This T cell receptor beta chain is from a study of cytomegalovirus exposure and HLA in healthy donors. The PCR employed 60 Vbeta primers together with 13 Jbeta primers. Only in-frame clones appear in the TCRdb table, and some are missing; sequencing was by immunoSEQ multiplex PCR. Of 240,000 or so clones listed, about 86% are singletons. V was clipped by 4 bases and J by 7 bases; unmatched bases: 7. Germline CDR1 SGHNT, CDR2 YYREEE (reference sequence). The CDR3 length is 14 residues. The chain employs TRBV5-4 and TRBJ1-4, with 7 bases lining up with TRBD1. The sequence came from an older woman in good health and CMV-seropositive. The sequenced material came from PBMCs. Here the CDR3 reads CASSLRDSSEKLFF. In nucleotides, the CDR3 is TGTGCCAGCAGCCTTCGGGACAGCTCTGAAAAACTGTTTTTT.